Below, 21 T cell receptor beta chains from the same sample are listed, as sequenced in a study of blood T cell repertoires in COVID-19. TCRdb's table, derived via immunoSEQ multiplex PCR, lists solely in-frame clones and lacks some. The sample lists under 500,000 clones, about 85% occurring once. Sequencing was carried out using PBMCs or T cells enriched from blood (not recorded which). The receptors derive from a woman aged 18-29 years with acute COVID-19.

The chain joins TRBV24-1 to TRBJ1-5, with a weak D call TRBD1 (5 bases). Trimming stripped 8 bases from V and 1 base from J, with 14 bases between. Germline assignment: CDR1 KGHDR and CDR2 SFDVKD. The CDR3 has 15 amino acids. The CDR3 spells CATTLARVSNQPQHF. The CDR3 DNA is TGTGCCACCACCTTGGCCAGGGTGAGCAATCAGCCCCAGCATTTT.

The chain employs TRBV19 and TRBJ1-6, with D perhaps matching TRBD1 (6 bases). Trimming left V 3 bases short and J 7 bases short, with 13 bases between. CDR3 length: 15 residues. The germline gives CDR1 LNHDA, CDR2 SQIVND (reference sequence). As DNA, the CDR3 is TGTGCCAGTAGTATTCCTGGGGGCGCGAATTCACCCCTCCACTTT. Protein product: CASSIPGGANSPLHF.

CDR3 DNA sequence: TGTGCCAGCAGTTCATCGGGGGGTATGAGTGAGCAGTTCTTC. This translates into CASSSSGGMSEQFF. The J gene is TRBJ2-1, the V gene TRBV6-5; TRBD2 agrees at 7 bases. The CDR3 has 14 amino acids. The V gene's germline CDR1 is MNHEY and CDR2 SVGAGI. With 4 bases clipped from V and 9 bases from J, the junction kept 9 bases outside the gene matches.

In its sample, this clone was seen once. The genes are TRBV4-1 and TRBJ2-1; the match to TRBD1 covers 12 bases. From germline, CDR1 is MGHRA and CDR2 YSYEKL. With V trimmed by 4 bases and J by 3 bases, 4 bases remained unmatched. This CDR3 spans 16 amino acids. CDR3 nucleotides: TGCGCCAGCAGCCCGGGACAGGGGGCTTTCTACAATGAGCAGTTCTTC. The encoded protein is CASSPGQGAFYNEQFF.

V and J are TRBV7-2 and TRBJ1-2; D remains unclear. Germline CDR1 reads SGHTA; CDR2 reads FQGNSA. The CDR3 extends over 15 amino acids. Trimming stripped 4 bases from V and 2 bases from J, with 14 bases between. This chain's CDR3 is CASSSNPGPNYGYTF. The CDR3 coding sequence is TGTGCCAGCAGCTCAAACCCCGGTCCCAACTATGGCTACACCTTC.

The chain combines TRBV6-6 with TRBJ1-2, with 9 bases aligning to TRBD1. V lost 6 bases and J lost 5; bases outside the gene matches: 10. The germline CDR1 and CDR2 sequences are MNHNY and SVGAGI (reference sequence). The CDR3 is made up of 15 amino acids. The CDR3 loop reads CASSLLQGAWYGYTF. CDR3 sequence (DNA): TGTGCCAGCAGCCTCTTACAGGGGGCTTGGTATGGCTACACCTTC.

This clone was seen a few times. The chain has TRBV3-1 (or the pseudogene TRBV3-2) and TRBJ1-2, with unresolved D. The germline V gene has CDR1 LGHDT and CDR2 YNNKEL (reference sequence). The CDR3 loop spans 15 amino acids. Trimming shortened V by 0 bases and J by 0 bases, and 8 bases separated the two germline ends. In DNA form, the CDR3 reads TGTGCCAGCAGCCAAGATCCCGGAGCTAACTATGGCTACACCTTC. Its protein is CASSQDPGANYGYTF.

V is TRBV12-3 or TRBV12-4 and J is TRBJ1-1; 9 bases agree with TRBD1. CDR3 size: 12 residues. With V trimmed by 8 bases and J by 5 bases, 3 bases remained unmatched. The CDR3 coding sequence is TGTGCCAGCCGGGACAGGGAGACTGAAGCTTTCTTT. Its protein product is CASRDRETEAFF.

The chain joins TRBV6-5 to TRBJ2-7; 7 bases line up with TRBD1. Germline V gives CDR1 MNHEY, CDR2 SVGAGI. J was trimmed by 3 bases and V by 5 bases; bases with no gene match: 4. The CDR3 loop spans 13 amino acids. The CDR3 coding sequence is TGTGCCAGCAGTAGAACAGGGGTCTACGAGCAGTACTTC. It is translated as CASSRTGVYEQYF.

This clone has just one count. The rearrangement links TRBV7-9 to TRBJ1-2; 7 bases match TRBD1. With 1 base clipped from V and 3 bases from J, the junction kept 11 bases outside the gene matches. CDR1 is SEHNR and CDR2 is FQNEAQ in the germline V gene (reference sequence). This CDR3 is 17 amino acids long. The CDR3: CASSLVATGKTHYGYTF. CDR3 coding DNA: TGTGCCAGCAGCTTAGTAGCGACAGGGAAGACTCACTATGGCTACACCTTC.

V and J are TRBV6-5 and TRBJ1-5; 7 positions agree with TRBD1. Germline CDR1 reads MNHEY; CDR2 reads SVGAGI. V lost 6 bases to trimming and J lost 4 bases; unmatched junction nucleotides: 9. The CDR3 loop spans 15 amino acids. This CDR3 is CASRPGTVINQPQHF. The CDR3 coding sequence is TGTGCCAGCAGGCCTGGGACAGTTATAAATCAGCCCCAGCATTTT.

The chain links TRBV5-8 to TRBJ2-7; the D is unclear. CDR1 SGHTS and CDR2 YDEGEE come from the germline V gene. The CDR3 contains 12 residues. Trimming removed 6 bases from V and 0 bases from J, with 7 bases in between. The CDR3 DNA follows: TGTGCCAGCACACAGACCTCCTACGAGCAGTACTTC. Its translation is CASTQTSYEQYF.

V and J are TRBV18 and TRBJ2-1; TRBD1 aligns across 11 bases. The CDR3 extends over 15 amino acids. With V trimmed by 0 bases and J by 9 bases, 4 bases remained unmatched. Per the germline V gene, CDR1 is KGHSH and CDR2 is LQKENI. The CDR3 DNA reads as TGTGCCAGCTCACCACCCGGGACAGGGGGGGTTGAGCAGTTCTTC. This gives the protein CASSPPGTGGVEQFF.

The chain has TRBV7-2 and TRBJ2-7, with D possibly matching TRBD1 (5 bases). Trimming stripped 5 bases from V and 3 bases from J, with 23 bases between. Germline assignment: CDR1 SGHTA and CDR2 FQGNSA. The CDR3 covers 17 residues. The CDR3 protein is CASSPPTQGSRGYEQYF. CDR3 DNA: TGTGCCAGCAGCCCCCCCACTCAGGGTTCTAGAGGCTACGAGCAGTACTTC. Looking up the rest from reference TRBV7-2 and TRBJ2-7 gives the full variable domain: GAGVSQSPSNKVTEKGKDVELRCDPISGHTALYWYRQSLGQGLEFLIYFQGNSAPDKSGLPSDRFSAERTGGSVSTLTIQRTQQEDSAVYLCASSPPTQGSRGYEQYFGPGTRLTVT.

V gene TRBV19 combines with J gene TRBJ1-2, with TRBD1 as a possible D gene (5 bases). Trimming cost V 3 bases and J 8 bases, with 19 bases left between them. The CDR3 has 15 residues. From germline, CDR1 is LNHDA and CDR2 SQIVND (reference sequence). The CDR3 loop is CASSIPQTAGSGYTF. DNA for the CDR3: TGTGCCAGTAGTATCCCCCAGACAGCTGGAAGCGGCTACACCTTC.

The rearrangement joins TRBV7-2 to TRBJ2-7; possible D gene TRBD1, 6 bases. This CDR3 is 15 amino acids long. Trimming cost V 5 bases and J 3 bases, with 17 bases left between them. The germline V gene encodes CDR1 SGHTA and CDR2 FQGNSA. CDR3 loop: CASSQSRDNFYEQYF. Written as DNA, the CDR3 is TGTGCCAGCAGCCAGTCCCGGGACAACTTCTACGAGCAGTACTTC.

The genes are TRBV10-3 and TRBJ2-7, with D tentatively TRBD1 (5 bases). Germline-derived CDR1 and CDR2 are ENHRY and SYGVKD. The CDR3 sequence is 15 residues long. V was pared by 0 bases and J by 4 bases, with 13 bases between. The CDR3 sequence is CAISESIGRAYEQYF. The DNA of the CDR3 is TGTGCCATCAGTGAGTCGATCGGCAGGGCTTACGAGCAGTACTTC.

This chain uses TRBV7-3 with TRBJ1-1; D is perhaps TRBD1 (5 bases). The germline V gene encodes CDR1 SGHTA and CDR2 FQGTGA. Trimming pared 5 bases from V and 8 bases from J, leaving 15 bases between. The length of the CDR3 is 13 residues. The chain's CDR3 is CASSLHRDLEAFF. In DNA form, the CDR3 reads TGTGCCAGCAGCCTCCACCGGGACTTAGAAGCTTTCTTT. Filled out from reference TRBV7-3 and TRBJ1-1, the complete variable domain reads GAGVSQTPSNKVTEKGKYVELRCDPISGHTALYWYRQSLGQGPEFLIYFQGTGAADDSGLPNDRFFAVRPEGSVSTLKIQRTERGDSAVYLCASSLHRDLEAFFGQGTRLTVV.

The rearrangement links TRBV7-9 to TRBJ2-2; weak D call: TRBD2 (7 bases). The CDR3 covers 17 residues. CDR1 is SEHNR and CDR2 is FQNEAQ in the germline V gene (reference sequence). V was cut by 5 bases and J by 5 bases, with 21 bases left in between. Written as DNA, the CDR3 is TGTGCCAGCAGCCCCCGTTGGGGGGGGGCAGGGACCGGGGAGCTGTTTTTT. Amino acid sequence: CASSPRWGGAGTGELFF.

The chain employs TRBV29-1 and TRBJ2-7; D possibly corresponds to TRBD2 (5 bases). The CDR3 is 12 amino acids. The V gene lost 4 bases and the J gene lost 4 bases, with 11 bases spanning the gap. Per germline, CDR1 SQVTM and CDR2 ANQGSEA. In DNA, the CDR3 is TGCAGCGTTGGGTATCGGGGTTACGAGCAGTACTTC. Protein sequence: CSVGYRGYEQYF.

This clone showed up just a few times. The chain employs TRBV3-1 (or the pseudogene TRBV3-2) and TRBJ1-6, with D possibly being TRBD1 (5 bases). The germline CDR1 and CDR2 sequences are LGHDT and YNNKEL (reference sequence). The CDR3 covers 16 residues. The V and J ends lost 1 base and 4 bases respectively, with 11 bases between them. CDR3 bases: TGTGCCAGCAGCCAAGTGGACAACAGTTATAATTCACCCCTCCACTTT. Translated: CASSQVDNSYNSPLHF.